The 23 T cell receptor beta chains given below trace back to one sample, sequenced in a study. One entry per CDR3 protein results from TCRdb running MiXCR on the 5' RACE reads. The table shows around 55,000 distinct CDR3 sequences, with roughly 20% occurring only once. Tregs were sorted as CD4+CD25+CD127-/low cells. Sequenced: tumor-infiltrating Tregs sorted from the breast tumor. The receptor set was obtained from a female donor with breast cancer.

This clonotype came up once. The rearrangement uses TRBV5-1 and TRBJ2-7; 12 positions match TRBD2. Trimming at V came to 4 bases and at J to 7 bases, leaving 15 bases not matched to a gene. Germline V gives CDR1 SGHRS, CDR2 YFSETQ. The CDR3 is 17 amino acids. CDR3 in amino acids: CASSPHRLAGGPREQYF. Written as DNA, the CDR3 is TGCGCCAGCAGCCCCCATAGGCTAGCGGGAGGGCCGAGGGAGCAGTACTTC.

The CDR3 DNA reads as TGTGCCAGCAGTTTCGGAAGTCGGGCAACTAATGAAAAACTGTTTTTT. Translation: CASSFGSRATNEKLFF. J is TRBJ1-4 and V is TRBV27; D is undetermined. Per germline, CDR1 MNHEY and CDR2 SMNVEV (reference sequence). With 3 bases removed from V and 0 bases from J, the gap between germline ends came to 11 bases. This CDR3 has 16 amino acids.

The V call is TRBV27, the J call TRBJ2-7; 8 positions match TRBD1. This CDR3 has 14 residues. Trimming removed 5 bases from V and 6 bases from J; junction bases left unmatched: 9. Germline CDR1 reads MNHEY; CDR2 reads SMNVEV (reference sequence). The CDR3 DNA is TGTGCCAGCAGTCCCCACAGGGGGGCGGGCGAGCAGTACTTC. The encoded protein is CASSPHRGAGEQYF.

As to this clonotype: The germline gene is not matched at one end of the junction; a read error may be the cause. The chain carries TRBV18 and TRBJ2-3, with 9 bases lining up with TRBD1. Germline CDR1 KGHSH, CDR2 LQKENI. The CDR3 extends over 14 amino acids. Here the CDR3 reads CASSPNGGTGSSKF. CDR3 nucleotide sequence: TGTGCCAGCTCACCAAATGGGGGGACAGGGTCCTCAAAGTTC.

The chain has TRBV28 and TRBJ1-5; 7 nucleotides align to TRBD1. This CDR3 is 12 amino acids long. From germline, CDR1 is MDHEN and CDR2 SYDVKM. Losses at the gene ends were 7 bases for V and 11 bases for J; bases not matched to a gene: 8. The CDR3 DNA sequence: TGTGCCAGCAACAGGGGTAAAGAGTCCCAGCATTTT. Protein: CASNRGKESQHF.

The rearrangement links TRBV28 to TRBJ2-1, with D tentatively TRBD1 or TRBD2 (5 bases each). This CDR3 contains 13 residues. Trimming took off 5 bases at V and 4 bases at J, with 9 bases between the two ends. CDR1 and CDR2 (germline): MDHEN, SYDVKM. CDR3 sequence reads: CASSRDPYNEQFF. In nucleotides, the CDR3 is TGTGCCAGCAGTCGGGACCCATACAATGAGCAGTTCTTC.

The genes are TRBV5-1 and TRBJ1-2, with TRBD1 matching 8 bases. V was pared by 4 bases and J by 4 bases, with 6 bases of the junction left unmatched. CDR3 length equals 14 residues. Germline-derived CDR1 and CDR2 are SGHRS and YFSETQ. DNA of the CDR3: TGCGCCAGCAGCCCGGGACAGGCCTTCTATGGCTACACCTTC. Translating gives CASSPGQAFYGYTF.

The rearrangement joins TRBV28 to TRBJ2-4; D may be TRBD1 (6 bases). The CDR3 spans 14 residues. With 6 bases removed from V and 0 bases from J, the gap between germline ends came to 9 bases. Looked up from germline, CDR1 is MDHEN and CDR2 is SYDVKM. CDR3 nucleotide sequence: TGTGCCAGCAGCCCAGGGGTAGCCAAAAACATTCAGTACTTC. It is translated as CASSPGVAKNIQYF.

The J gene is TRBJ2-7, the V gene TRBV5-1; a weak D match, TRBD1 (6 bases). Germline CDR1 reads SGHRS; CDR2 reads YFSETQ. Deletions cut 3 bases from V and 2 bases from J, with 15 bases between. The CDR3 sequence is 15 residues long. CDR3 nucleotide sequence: TGCGCCAGCAGCTGGGGGCTCGCAGGACCCTACGAGCAGTACTTC. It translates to CASSWGLAGPYEQYF.

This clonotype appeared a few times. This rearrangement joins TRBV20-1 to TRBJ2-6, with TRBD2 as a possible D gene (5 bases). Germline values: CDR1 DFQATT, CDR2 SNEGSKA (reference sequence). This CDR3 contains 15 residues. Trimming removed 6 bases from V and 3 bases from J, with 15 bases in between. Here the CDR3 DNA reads TGCAGTGCCCGACCCCCAGGAGGTGGGGCCAACGTCCTGACTTTC. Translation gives CSARPPGGGANVLTF.

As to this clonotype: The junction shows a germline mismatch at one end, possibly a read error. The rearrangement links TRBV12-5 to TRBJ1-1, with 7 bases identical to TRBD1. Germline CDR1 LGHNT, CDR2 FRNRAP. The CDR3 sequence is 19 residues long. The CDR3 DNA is TGTACTAGTGGTTTGAAGGCGAGGGGGCTCGAACCCATGAACACTGAAGCTTTCTTT. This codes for CTSGLKARGLEPMNTEAFF.

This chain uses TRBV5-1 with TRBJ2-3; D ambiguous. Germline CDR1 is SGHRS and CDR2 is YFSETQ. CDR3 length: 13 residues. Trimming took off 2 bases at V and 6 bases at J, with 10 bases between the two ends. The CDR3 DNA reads TGCGCCAGCAGCTTTGTCCCATTCGATACGCAGTATTTT. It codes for CASSFVPFDTQYF.

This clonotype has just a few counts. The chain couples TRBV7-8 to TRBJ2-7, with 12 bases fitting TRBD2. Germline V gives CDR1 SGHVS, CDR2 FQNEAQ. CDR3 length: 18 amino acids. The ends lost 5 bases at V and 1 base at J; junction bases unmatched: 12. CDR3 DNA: TGTGCCAGCAGCCCCAACCGACTAGCGGGAGAACGGTCCTACGAGCAGTACTTC. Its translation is CASSPNRLAGERSYEQYF.

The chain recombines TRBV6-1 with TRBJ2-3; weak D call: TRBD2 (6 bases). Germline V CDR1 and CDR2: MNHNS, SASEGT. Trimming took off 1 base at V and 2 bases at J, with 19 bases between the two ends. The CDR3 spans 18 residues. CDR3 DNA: TGTGCCAGCAGTGAAGGGGGGTACCGGGACTTATTCACAGATACGCAGTATTTT. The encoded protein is CASSEGGYRDLFTDTQYF.

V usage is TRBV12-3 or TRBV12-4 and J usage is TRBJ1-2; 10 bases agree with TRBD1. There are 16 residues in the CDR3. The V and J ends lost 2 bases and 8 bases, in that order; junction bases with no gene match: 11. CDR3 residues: CASSLPPRGTGAGYTF. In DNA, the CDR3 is TGTGCCAGCAGTTTACCGCCTCGAGGGACAGGGGCCGGCTACACCTTC.

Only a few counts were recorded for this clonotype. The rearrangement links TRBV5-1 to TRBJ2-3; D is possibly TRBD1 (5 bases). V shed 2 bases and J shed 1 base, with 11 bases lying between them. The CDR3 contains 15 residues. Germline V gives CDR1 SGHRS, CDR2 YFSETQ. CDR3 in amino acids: CASSFDSTRTDTQYF. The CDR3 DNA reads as TGCGCCAGCAGCTTTGACAGCACTCGCACAGATACGCAGTATTTT. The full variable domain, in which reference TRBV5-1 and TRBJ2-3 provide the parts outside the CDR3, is KAGVTQTPRYLIKTRGQQVTLSCSPISGHRSVSWYQQTPGQGLQFLFEYFSETQRNKGNFPGRFSGRQFSNSRSEMNVSTLELGDSALYLCASSFDSTRTDTQYFGPGTRLTVL.

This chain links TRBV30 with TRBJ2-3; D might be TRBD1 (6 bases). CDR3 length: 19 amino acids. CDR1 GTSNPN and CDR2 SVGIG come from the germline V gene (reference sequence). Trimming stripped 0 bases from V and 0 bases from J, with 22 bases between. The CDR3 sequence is CAWSVTPPGQSTSTDTQYF. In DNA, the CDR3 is TGTGCCTGGAGTGTGACCCCACCGGGACAATCAACTAGCACAGATACGCAGTATTTT.

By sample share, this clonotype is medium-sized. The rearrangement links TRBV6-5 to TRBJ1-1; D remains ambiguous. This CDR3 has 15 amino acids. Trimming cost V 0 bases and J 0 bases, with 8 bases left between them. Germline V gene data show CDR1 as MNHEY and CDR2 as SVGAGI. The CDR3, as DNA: TGTGCCAGCAGTTACTCGTGGCGGGTGAACACTGAAGCTTTCTTT. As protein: CASSYSWRVNTEAFF.

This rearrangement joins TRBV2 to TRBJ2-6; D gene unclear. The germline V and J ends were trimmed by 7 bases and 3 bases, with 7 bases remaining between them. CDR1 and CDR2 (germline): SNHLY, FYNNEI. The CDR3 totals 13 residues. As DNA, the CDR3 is TGTGCCAGCACGACGGGTGGGGCCAACGTCCTGACTTTC. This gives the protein CASTTGGANVLTF.

The CDR3 sequence: CASSLAFGSVGETSGYNEQFF. The CDR3 DNA follows: TGTGCCAGCAGCTTAGCGTTTGGGTCCGTAGGAGAGACTAGCGGATACAATGAGCAGTTCTTC. The V gene is TRBV7-9, the J gene TRBJ2-1; 9 positions match TRBD2. The V gene end was trimmed by 0 bases and the J gene end by 4 bases; junction bases not matched to a gene: 19. This CDR3 is built from 21 residues. Germline V lookup: CDR1 SEHNR, CDR2 FQNEAQ (reference sequence).

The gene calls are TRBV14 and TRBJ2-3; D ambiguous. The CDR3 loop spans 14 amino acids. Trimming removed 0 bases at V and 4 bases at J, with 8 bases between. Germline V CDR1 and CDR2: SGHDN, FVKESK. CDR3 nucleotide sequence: TGTGCCAGCAGCCAAGACCGCGGTTCAGATACGCAGTATTTT. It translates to CASSQDRGSDTQYF.

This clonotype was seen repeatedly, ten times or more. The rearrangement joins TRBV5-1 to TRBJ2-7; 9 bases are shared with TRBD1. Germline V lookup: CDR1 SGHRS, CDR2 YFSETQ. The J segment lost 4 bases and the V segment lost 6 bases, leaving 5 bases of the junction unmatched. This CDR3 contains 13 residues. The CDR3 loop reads CASKGTGRYEQYF. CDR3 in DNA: TGCGCCAGCAAGGGGACAGGGCGTTACGAGCAGTACTTC.

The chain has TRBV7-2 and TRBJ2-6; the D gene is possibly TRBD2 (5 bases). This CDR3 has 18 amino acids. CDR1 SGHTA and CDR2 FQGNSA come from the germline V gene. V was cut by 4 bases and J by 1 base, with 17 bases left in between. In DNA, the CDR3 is TGTGCCAGCAGCTCGAGAACGGGATTCATTTCTGGGGCCAACGTCCTGACTTTC. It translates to CASSSRTGFISGANVLTF. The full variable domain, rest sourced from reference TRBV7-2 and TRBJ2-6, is GAGVSQSPSNKVTEKGKDVELRCDPISGHTALYWYRQSLGQGLEFLIYFQGNSAPDKSGLPSDRFSAERTGGSVSTLTIQRTQQEDSAVYLCASSSRTGFISGANVLTFGAGSRLTVL.